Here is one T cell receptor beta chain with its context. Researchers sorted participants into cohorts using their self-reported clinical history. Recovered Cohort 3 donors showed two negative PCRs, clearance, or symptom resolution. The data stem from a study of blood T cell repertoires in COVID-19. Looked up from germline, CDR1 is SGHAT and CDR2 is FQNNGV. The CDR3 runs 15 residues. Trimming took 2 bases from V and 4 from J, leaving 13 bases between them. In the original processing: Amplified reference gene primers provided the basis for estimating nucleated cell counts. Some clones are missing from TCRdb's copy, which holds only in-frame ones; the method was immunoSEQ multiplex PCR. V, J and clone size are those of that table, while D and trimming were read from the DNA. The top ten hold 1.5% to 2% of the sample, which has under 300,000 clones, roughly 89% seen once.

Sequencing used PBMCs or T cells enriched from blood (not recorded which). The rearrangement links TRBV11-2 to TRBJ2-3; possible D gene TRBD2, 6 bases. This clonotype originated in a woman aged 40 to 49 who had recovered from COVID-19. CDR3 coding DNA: TGTGCCAGCAGCTTATATCGGCAGCGGGCAGATACGCAGTATTTT. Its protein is CASSLYRQRADTQYF. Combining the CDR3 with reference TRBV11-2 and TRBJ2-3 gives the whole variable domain EAGVAQSPRYKIIEKRQSVAFWCNPISGHATLYWYQQILGQGPKLLIQFQNNGVVDDSQLPKDRFSAERLKGVDSTLKIQPAKLEDSAVYLCASSLYRQRADTQYFGPGTRLTVL.